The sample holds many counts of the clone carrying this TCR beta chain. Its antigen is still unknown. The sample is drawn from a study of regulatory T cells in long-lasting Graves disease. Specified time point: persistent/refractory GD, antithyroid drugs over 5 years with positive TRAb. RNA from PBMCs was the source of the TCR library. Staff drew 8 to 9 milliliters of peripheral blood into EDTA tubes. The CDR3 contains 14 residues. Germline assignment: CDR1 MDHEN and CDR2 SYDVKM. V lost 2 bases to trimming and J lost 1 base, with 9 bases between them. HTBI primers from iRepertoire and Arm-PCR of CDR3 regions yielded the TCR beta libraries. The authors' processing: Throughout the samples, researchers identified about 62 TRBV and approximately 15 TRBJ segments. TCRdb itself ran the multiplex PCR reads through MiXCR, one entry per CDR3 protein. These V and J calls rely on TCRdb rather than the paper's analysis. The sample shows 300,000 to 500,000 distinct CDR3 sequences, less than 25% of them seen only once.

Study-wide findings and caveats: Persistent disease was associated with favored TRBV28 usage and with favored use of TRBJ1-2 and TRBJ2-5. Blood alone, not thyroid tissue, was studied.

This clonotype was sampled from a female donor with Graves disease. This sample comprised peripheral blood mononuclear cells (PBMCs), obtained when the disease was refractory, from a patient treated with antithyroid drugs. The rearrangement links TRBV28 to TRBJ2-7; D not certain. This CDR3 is CASSLLAMSYEQYF. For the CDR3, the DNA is TGTGCCAGCAGTTTACTGGCGATGTCCTACGAGCAGTACTTC. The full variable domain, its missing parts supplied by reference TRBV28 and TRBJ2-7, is DVKVTQSSRYLVKRTGEKVFLECVQDMDHENMFWYRQDPGLGLRLIYFSYDVKMKEKGDIPEGYSVSREKKERFSLILESASTNQTSMYLCASSLLAMSYEQYFGPGTRLTVT.